The 11 T cell receptor beta chains reported below all come from one sample, sequenced in a study of cytomegalovirus exposure and HLA in healthy donors. The PCR employed 60 Vbeta primers together with 13 Jbeta primers. Libraries were prepared by immunoSEQ multiplex PCR; TCRdb keeps only in-frame clonotypes and omits some of them. The sample comprises roughly 150,000 clones, over 75% of which are singletons, and about 2% rests with the top ten. The sequenced sample consisted of PBMCs. These receptors came from a male donor in good health and CMV-seronegative.

This clone was seen only once. The chain uses TRBV6-1 and TRBJ2-1, with a possible D match to TRBD1 (5 bases). CDR1 and CDR2 from the germline V gene are MNHNS and SASEGT. The CDR3 has 13 residues. Trimming removed 3 bases from V and 5 bases from J, with 8 bases in between. The CDR3 coding sequence is TGTGCCAGCAGTGAGGGGCAAAACAATGAGCAGTTCTTC. Translation: CASSEGQNNEQFF.

This chain uses TRBV5-1 with TRBJ2-3; TRBD2 matches at 10 bases. This CDR3 region has 16 residues. Germline V CDR1 and CDR2: SGHRS, YFSETQ. With V trimmed by 4 bases and J by 1 base, 6 bases remained unmatched. The CDR3 DNA reads TGCGCCAGCAGCGGAATCCTAGCGGGGGGCACAGATACGCAGTATTTT. This encodes CASSGILAGGTDTQYF.

The chain has TRBV5-1 and TRBJ1-2, with 10 bases that match TRBD1. J gave up 6 bases and V 3 bases, and 14 bases lay outside the gene matches. The CDR3 spans 17 residues. Per germline, CDR1 SGHRS and CDR2 YFSETQ. Written as DNA, the CDR3 is TGCGCCAGCAGCTCGACGGGACAGGGGCCCGTAGGCCATGGCTACACCTTC. Amino acid sequence: CASSSTGQGPVGHGYTF. The full variable domain, completed using reference TRBV5-1 and TRBJ1-2, is KAGVTQTPRYLIKTRGQQVTLSCSPISGHRSVSWYQQTPGQGLQFLFEYFSETQRNKGNFPGRFSGRQFSNSRSEMNVSTLELGDSALYLCASSSTGQGPVGHGYTFGSGTRLTVV.

The rearrangement uses TRBV5-1 and TRBJ2-1; TRBD1 aligns across 7 bases. V shed 0 bases, J shed 7 bases, and the junction held 7 bases outside the gene matches. The CDR3 is 15 amino acids. From germline, CDR1 is SGHRS and CDR2 YFSETQ. CDR3 DNA: TGCGCCAGCAGCTTGGCCAAGGGGGCGTCTAATGAGCAGTTCTTC. It codes for CASSLAKGASNEQFF.

This rearrangement joins TRBV4-1 to TRBJ2-7; 12 positions match TRBD2. With V trimmed by 0 bases and J by 5 bases, 5 bases remained unmatched. Germline CDR1 reads MGHRA; CDR2 reads YSYEKL. This CDR3 is built from 16 residues. CDR3 amino acids: CASSQEPSGGENEQYF. The DNA for the CDR3 is TGCGCCAGCAGCCAAGAGCCTAGCGGGGGGGAAAACGAGCAGTACTTC.

This rearrangement joins TRBV28 to TRBJ2-7, with D unresolved. Germline V lookup: CDR1 MDHEN, CDR2 SYDVKM. The CDR3 is 13 residues long. Trimming took off 8 bases at V and 0 bases at J, with 11 bases between the two ends. This chain's CDR3 is CASQESLSYEQYF. CDR3 DNA: TGTGCCAGCCAGGAAAGCCTCTCCTACGAGCAGTACTTC.

The table lists this clone with a count of one. The chain couples TRBV30 to TRBJ2-7; D uncertain. Germline CDR1 and CDR2: GTSNPN and SVGIG (reference sequence). The CDR3 totals 13 residues. Trimming pared 0 bases from V and 3 bases from J, leaving 9 bases between. DNA of the CDR3: TGTGCCTGGAGTGTCCGTCTCAGCTACGAGCAGTACTTC. This translates into CAWSVRLSYEQYF.

The rearrangement joins TRBV19 to TRBJ1-6; TRBD1 agrees at 10 bases. Germline CDR1 LNHDA, CDR2 SQIVND (reference sequence). V lost 6 bases, J lost 5 bases, and 4 bases stayed unmatched. The CDR3 spans 15 residues. As DNA, the CDR3 is TGTGCCAGTAGGGGGACAGGGGCCCATAATTCACCCCTCCACTTT. Translated: CASRGTGAHNSPLHF.

The J gene is TRBJ2-2, the V gene TRBV27; 8 bases are a match to TRBD1. CDR3 length: 16 amino acids. Per the germline V gene, CDR1 is MNHEY and CDR2 is SMNVEV (reference sequence). J was trimmed by 5 bases and V by 5 bases; bases with no gene match: 10. The CDR3 sequence: CASSQIRTGGTGELFF. DNA for the CDR3: TGTGCCAGCAGTCAGATAAGAACAGGGGGAACCGGGGAGCTGTTTTTT.

This clone turned up a few times. The J gene is TRBJ1-2, the V gene TRBV6-1, with TRBD1 as a possible D gene (5 bases). The V end was cut by 4 bases, the J end by 4 bases, with 13 bases between. The CDR3 runs to 14 residues. Germline V gives CDR1 MNHNS, CDR2 SASEGT. The DNA of the CDR3 is TGTGCCAGCAGTGTGGACACCCGAACCTATGGCTACACCTTC. Its translation: CASSVDTRTYGYTF.

The table lists this clone with a few counts. The genes are TRBV9 and TRBJ2-5, with 7 bases identical to TRBD1. V trimming: 4 bases; J trimming: 2 bases; junction bases outside the gene matches: 8. The CDR3 runs to 15 residues. CDR1 and CDR2 from the germline V gene are SGDLS and YYNGEE. CDR3 residues: CASSFRTGQQETQYF. The CDR3 nucleotides read TGTGCCAGCAGCTTTAGGACAGGCCAACAAGAGACCCAGTACTTC. Together with reference TRBV9 and TRBJ2-5, the CDR3 gives the full variable domain: DSGVTQTPKHLITATGQRVTLRCSPRSGDLSVYWYQQSLDQGLQFLIQYYNGEERAKGNILERFSAQQFPDLHSELNLSSLELGDSALYFCASSFRTGQQETQYFGPGTRLLVL.